Described below is a single T cell receptor (beta chain) sequence and its context. What it binds is not known. Germline CDR1 reads SGHRS; CDR2 reads YFSETQ. J lost 7 bases, V lost 4 bases, and 5 bases had no gene match. The CDR3 is 14 amino acids. Sequencing was performed with immunoSEQ multiplex PCR; in TCRdb, only in-frame clones are kept and a portion is missing. The sample lists 50,000 to 65,000 clones; roughly 94% were seen once. The source of the sample is a study of cytomegalovirus exposure and HLA in healthy donors. The study, taken as a whole, reports: Cytomegalovirus status was reportedly diagnosed by the classifier with high specificity and sensitivity. Cytomegalovirus association was assigned to about 150 TCR beta chains. Across donors, most TCRs were seen rarely, yet some public ones were widespread.

The TCR sequence derives from a young woman in good health and CMV-seropositive. The rearrangement links TRBV5-1 to TRBJ2-2; 9 bases map to TRBD1. Sequencing input: PBMCs. In DNA, the CDR3 is TGCGCCAGCAGCCCGGACAGGGGTGGCGGGGAGCTGTTTTTT. Protein product: CASSPDRGGGELFF.